The sample holds one count of the clone carrying this TCR beta chain. Its antigen is undetermined. CDR3 length: 13 amino acids. With 3 bases removed from V and 2 bases from J, the gap between germline ends came to 10 bases. CDR1 and CDR2 from the germline V gene are SQVTM and ANQGSEA. Libraries were prepared by immunoSEQ multiplex PCR; TCRdb keeps only in-frame clonotypes and omits some of them. The profile shows roughly 130,000 clones, roughly nine tenths of them singletons. The sample belongs to a study of T cell responses to AZD1222 COVID-19 vaccine. Overall study context: The analysis combined second doses at about 4 or about 12 weeks. Study-wide findings and caveats: Repertoires were obtained solely post-peak T cell response. The breadth and depth of Spike-specific TCRs increased once two AZD1222 doses had been given. Seropositive AZD1222 recipients at baseline numbered only six or seven.

Specimen: peripheral blood, collected on day 0 of AZD1222 vaccination. The chain recombines TRBV29-1 with TRBJ1-2; D is possibly TRBD1 (5 bases). The clonotype comes from an adult in good health. The CDR3 region is CSVDGDENYGYTF. The CDR3 DNA follows: TGCAGCGTTGACGGGGACGAGAACTATGGCTACACCTTC.